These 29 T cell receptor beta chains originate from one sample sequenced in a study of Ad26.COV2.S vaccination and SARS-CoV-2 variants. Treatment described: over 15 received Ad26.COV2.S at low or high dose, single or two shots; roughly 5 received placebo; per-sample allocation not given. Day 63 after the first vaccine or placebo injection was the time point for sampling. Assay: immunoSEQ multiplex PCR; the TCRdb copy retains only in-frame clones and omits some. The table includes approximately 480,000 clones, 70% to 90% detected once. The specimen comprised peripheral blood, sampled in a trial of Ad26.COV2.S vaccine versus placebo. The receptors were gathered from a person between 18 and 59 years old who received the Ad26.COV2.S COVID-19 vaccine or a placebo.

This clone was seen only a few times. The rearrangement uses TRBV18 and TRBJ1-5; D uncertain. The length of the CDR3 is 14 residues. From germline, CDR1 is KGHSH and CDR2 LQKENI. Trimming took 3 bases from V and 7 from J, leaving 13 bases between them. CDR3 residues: CASSPLAPPQPQHF. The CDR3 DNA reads TGTGCCAGCTCACCCCTAGCCCCTCCCCAGCCCCAGCATTTT.

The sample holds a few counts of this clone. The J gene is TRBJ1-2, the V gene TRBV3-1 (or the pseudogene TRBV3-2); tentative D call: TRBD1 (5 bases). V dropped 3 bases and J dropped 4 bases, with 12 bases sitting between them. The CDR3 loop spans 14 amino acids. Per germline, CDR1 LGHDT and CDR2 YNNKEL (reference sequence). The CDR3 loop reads CASSQRETAYGYTF. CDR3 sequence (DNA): TGTGCCAGCAGCCAGAGGGAGACAGCCTATGGCTACACCTTC.

The CDR3 DNA is TGTGCCTGGAGTGTTGGTCTCCGGAACACTGAAGCTTTCTTT. This gives the protein CAWSVGLRNTEAFF. The chain is built from TRBV30 and TRBJ1-1; the D is unclear. The CDR3 extends over 14 amino acids. Per the germline V gene, CDR1 is GTSNPN and CDR2 is SVGIG (reference sequence). V lost 0 bases to trimming and J lost 1 base, with 9 bases between them. Full variable domain (remainder filled in from reference TRBV30 and TRBJ1-1): SQTIHQWPATLVQPVGSPLSLECTVEGTSNPNLYWYRQAAGRGLQLLFYSVGIGQISSEVPQNLSASRPQDRQFILSSKKLLLSDSGFYLCAWSVGLRNTEAFFGQGTRLTVV.

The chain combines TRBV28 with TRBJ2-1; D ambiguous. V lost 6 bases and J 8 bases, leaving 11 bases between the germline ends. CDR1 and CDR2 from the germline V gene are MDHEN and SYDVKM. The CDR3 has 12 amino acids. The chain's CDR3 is CASRYGFHEQFF. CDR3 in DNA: TGTGCCAGCAGATACGGGTTCCATGAGCAGTTCTTC.

This CDR3 is CASSERTGGYEQYF. CDR3 sequence (DNA): TGTGCCAGCAGTGAAAGGACAGGGGGCTACGAGCAGTACTTC. V and J are TRBV2 and TRBJ2-7; TRBD1 matches at 10 bases. V dropped 2 bases and J dropped 3; count of bases not matched to a gene: 1. This CDR3 is built from 14 residues. Germline CDR1 and CDR2: SNHLY and FYNNEI.

The CDR3 protein is CASSWSWDSTYEQYF. As DNA, the CDR3 is TGCGCCAGCAGCTGGTCCTGGGACTCGACCTACGAGCAGTACTTC. The chain links TRBV5-1 to TRBJ2-7; maybe TRBD2 (6 bases). V lost 3 bases, J lost 2 bases, and 15 bases lay in between. Germline V CDR1 and CDR2: SGHRS, YFSETQ. The CDR3 length is 15 residues.

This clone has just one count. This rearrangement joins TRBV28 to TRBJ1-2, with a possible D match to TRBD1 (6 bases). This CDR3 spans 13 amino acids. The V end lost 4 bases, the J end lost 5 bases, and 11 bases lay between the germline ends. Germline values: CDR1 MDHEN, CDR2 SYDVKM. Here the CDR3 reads CASSSTGTYGYTF. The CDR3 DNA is TGTGCCAGCAGTTCCACAGGGACGTATGGCTACACCTTC.

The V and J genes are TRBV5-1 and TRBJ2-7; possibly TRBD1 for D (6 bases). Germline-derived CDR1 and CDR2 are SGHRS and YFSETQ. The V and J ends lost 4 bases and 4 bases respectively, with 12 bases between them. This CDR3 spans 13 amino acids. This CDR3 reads CASSQRRGYEQYF. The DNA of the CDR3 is TGCGCCAGCAGCCAAAGAAGGGGGTACGAGCAGTACTTC.

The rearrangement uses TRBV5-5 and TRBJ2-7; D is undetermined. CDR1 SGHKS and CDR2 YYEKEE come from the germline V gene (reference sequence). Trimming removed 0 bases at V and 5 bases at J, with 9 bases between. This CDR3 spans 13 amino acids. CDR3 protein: CASSLAPQHEQYF. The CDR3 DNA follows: TGTGCCAGCAGCTTGGCTCCGCAGCACGAGCAGTACTTC.

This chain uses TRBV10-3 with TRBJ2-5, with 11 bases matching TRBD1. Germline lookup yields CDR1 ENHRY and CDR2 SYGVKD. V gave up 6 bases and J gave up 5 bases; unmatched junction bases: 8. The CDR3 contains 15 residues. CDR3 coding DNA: TGTGCCATCAGCCAGCGGACAGGGGGCGTGGAGACCCAGTACTTC. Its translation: CAISQRTGGVETQYF.

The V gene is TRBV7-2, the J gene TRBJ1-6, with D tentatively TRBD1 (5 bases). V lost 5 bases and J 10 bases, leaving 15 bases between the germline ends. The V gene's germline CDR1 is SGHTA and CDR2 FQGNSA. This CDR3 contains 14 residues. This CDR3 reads CASSGRGRNSPLHF. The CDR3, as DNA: TGTGCCAGCAGCGGGCGGGGGAGGAACTCACCCCTCCACTTT.

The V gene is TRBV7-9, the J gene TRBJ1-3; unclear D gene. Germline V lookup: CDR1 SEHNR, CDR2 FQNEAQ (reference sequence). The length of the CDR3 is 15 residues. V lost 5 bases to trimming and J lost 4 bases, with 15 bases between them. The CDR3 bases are TGTGCCAGCAGCCGAGATCTGGGGATGGGAAACACCATATATTTT. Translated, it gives CASSRDLGMGNTIYF.

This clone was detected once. DNA for the CDR3: TGTGCCAGTAGTATAGCCAGGGGGGGTGAGACCCAGTACTTC. Amino acids: CASSIARGGETQYF. This rearrangement joins TRBV19 to TRBJ2-5; D tentatively fits TRBD1 or TRBD2 (7 bases each). V was trimmed by 1 base and J by 5 bases, leaving 11 bases between them. The CDR3 has 14 residues. Germline V gene lookup returns CDR1 LNHDA and CDR2 SQIVND (reference sequence).

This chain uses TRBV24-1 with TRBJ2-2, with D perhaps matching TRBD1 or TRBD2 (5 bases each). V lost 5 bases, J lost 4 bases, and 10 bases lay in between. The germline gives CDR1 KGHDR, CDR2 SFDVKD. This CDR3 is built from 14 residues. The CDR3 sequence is CATSVRDPTGELFF. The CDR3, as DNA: TGTGCCACCAGTGTGAGGGACCCCACCGGGGAGCTGTTTTTT.

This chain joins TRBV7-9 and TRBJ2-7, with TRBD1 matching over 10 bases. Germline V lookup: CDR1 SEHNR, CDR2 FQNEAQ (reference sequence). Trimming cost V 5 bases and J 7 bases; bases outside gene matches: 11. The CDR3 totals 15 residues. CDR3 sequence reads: CASSPPGTGEREQYF. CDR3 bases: TGTGCCAGCAGCCCGCCCGGGACAGGGGAGCGGGAGCAGTACTTC.

The CDR3 region has the DNA TGTGCCTGGAGTGTAAGATCCCGAGATCGGATGAATTCACCCCTCCACTTT. It specifies CAWSVRSRDRMNSPLHF. The chain carries TRBV30 and TRBJ1-6; D ambiguous. There are 17 residues in the CDR3. CDR1 and CDR2 from the germline V gene are GTSNPN and SVGIG (reference sequence). Trimming pared 0 bases from V and 7 bases from J, leaving 19 bases between.

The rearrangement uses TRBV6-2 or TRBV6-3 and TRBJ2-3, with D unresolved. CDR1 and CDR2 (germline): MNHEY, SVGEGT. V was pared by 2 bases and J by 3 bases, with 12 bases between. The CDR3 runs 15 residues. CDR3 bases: TGTGCCAGCAGTTACCAAAGGTTTGGGACAGATACGCAGTATTTT. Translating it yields CASSYQRFGTDTQYF.

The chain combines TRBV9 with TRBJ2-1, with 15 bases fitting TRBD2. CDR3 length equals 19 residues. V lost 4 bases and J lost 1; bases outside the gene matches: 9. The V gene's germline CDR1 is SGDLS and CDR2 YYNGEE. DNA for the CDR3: TGTGCCAGCAGCCCACGGACTAGCGGGAGGGCCCGGTCCTACAATGAGCAGTTCTTC. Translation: CASSPRTSGRARSYNEQFF.

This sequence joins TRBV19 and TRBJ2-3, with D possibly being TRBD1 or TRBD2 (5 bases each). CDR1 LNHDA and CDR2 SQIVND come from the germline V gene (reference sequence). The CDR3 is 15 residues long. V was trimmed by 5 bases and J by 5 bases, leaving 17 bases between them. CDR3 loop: CASSERGTPRDTQYF. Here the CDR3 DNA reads TGTGCCAGTAGTGAAAGAGGGACCCCAAGAGATACGCAGTATTTT.

The CDR3 is CASSSGLAGEQYF. In nucleotides, the CDR3 is TGTGCCAGCTCATCTGGACTAGCGGGAGAACAGTACTTC. The genes are TRBV18 and TRBJ2-7; the match to TRBD2 covers 13 bases. The germline gives CDR1 KGHSH, CDR2 LQKENI. With 5 bases clipped from V and 10 bases from J, the junction kept 5 bases outside the gene matches. CDR3 length equals 13 residues.

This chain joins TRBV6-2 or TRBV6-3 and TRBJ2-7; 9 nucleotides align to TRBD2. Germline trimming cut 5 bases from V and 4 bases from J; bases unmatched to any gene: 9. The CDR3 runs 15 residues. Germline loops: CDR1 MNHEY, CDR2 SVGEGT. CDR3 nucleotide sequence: TGTGCCAGCAGTCCCCCGGCGGGAGGGCCGTACGAGCAGTACTTC. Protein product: CASSPPAGGPYEQYF.

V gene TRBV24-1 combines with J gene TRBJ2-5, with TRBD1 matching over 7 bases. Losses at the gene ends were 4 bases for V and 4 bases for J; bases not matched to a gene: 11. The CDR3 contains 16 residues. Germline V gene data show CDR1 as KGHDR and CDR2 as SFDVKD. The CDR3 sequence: CATSDHRGRMGETQYF. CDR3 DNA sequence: TGTGCCACCAGTGACCACAGGGGAAGAATGGGAGAGACCCAGTACTTC.

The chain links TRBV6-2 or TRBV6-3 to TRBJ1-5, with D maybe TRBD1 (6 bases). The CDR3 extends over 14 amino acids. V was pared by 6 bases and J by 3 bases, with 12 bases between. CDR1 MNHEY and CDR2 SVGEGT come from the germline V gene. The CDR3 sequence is CASSHDRFNQPQHF. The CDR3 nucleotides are TGTGCCAGCAGCCACGACAGGTTCAATCAGCCCCAGCATTTT.

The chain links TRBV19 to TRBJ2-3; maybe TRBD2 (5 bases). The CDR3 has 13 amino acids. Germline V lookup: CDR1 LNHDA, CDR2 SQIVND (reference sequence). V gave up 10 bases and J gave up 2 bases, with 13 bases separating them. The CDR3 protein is CATSRTHTDTQYF. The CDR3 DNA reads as TGTGCCACTAGCAGAACCCACACAGATACGCAGTATTTT.

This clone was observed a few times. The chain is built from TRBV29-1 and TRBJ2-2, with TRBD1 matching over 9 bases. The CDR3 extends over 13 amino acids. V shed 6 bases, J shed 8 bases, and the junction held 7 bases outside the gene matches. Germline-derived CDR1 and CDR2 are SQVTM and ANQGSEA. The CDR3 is CSVGQGLNGELFF. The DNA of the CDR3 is TGCAGCGTGGGACAGGGTCTTAATGGGGAGCTGTTTTTT.

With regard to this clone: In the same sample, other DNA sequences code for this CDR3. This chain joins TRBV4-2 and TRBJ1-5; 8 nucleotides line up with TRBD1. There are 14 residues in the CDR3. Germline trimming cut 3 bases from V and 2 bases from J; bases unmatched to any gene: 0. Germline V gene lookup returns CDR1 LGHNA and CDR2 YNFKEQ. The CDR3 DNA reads TGTGCCAGCAGCCAGGACAGGGGCAATCAGCCCCAGCATTTT. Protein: CASSQDRGNQPQHF.

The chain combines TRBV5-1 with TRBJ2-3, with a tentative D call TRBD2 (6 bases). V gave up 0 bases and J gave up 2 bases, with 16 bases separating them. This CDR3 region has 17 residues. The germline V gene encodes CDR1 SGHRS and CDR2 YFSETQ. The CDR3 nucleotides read TGCGCCAGCAGCTTGGCCGAGACTAGTTCCTACACAGATACGCAGTATTTT. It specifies CASSLAETSSYTDTQYF.

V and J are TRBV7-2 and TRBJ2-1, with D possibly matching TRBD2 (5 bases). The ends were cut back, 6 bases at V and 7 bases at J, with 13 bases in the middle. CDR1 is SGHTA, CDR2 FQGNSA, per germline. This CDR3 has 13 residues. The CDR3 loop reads CASRTRIENEQFF. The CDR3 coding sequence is TGTGCCAGCAGAACTAGAATAGAGAATGAGCAGTTCTTC.

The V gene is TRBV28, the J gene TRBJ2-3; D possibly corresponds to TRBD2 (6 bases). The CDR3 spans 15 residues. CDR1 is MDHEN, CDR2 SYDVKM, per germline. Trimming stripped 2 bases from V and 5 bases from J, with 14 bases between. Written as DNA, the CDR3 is TGTGCCAGCAGTTTAGCCGGGACTGTTAAAGATACGCAGTATTTT. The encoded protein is CASSLAGTVKDTQYF.